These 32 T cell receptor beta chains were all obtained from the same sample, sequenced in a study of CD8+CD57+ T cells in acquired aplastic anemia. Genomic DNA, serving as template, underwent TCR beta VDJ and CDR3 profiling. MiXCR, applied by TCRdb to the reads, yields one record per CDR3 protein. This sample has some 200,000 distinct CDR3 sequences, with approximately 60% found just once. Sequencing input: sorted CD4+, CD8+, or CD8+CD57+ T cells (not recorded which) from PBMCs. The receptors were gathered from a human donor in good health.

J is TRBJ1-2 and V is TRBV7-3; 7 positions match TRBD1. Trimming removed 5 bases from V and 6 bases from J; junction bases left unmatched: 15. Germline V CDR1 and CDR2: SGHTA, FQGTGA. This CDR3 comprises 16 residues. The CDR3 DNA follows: TGTGCCAGCAGCGTTTACTACCGGGACAGATACAATGGCTACACCTTC. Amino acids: CASSVYYRDRYNGYTF.

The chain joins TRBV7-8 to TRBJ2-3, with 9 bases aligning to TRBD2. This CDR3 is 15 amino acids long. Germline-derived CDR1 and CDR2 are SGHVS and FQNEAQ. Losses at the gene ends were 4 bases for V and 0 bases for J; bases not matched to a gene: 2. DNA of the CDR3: TGTGCCAGCAGCTACACTAGCGGGAGCACAGATACGCAGTATTTT. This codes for CASSYTSGSTDTQYF.

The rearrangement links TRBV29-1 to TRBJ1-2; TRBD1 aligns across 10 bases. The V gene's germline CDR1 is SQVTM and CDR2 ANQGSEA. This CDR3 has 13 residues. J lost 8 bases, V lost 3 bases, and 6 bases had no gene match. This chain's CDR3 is CSVDATGGVGYTF. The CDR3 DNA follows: TGCAGCGTTGATGCGACAGGGGGCGTAGGCTACACCTTC.

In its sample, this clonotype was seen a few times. In DNA, the CDR3 is TGTGCCAGCAGTTCGACCATGCTTAATGAAAAACTGTTTTTT. Encoded protein: CASSSTMLNEKLFF. The J gene is TRBJ1-4, the V gene TRBV2; D is uncertain. The germline CDR1 and CDR2 sequences are SNHLY and FYNNEI. This CDR3 has 14 residues. The V and J ends lost 5 bases and 4 bases respectively, with 11 bases between them.

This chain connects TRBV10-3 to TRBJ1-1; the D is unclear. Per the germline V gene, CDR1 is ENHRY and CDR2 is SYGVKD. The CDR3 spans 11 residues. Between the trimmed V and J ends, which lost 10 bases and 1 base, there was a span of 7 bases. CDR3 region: CATQENTEAFF. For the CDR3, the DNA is TGTGCCACACAAGAGAACACTGAAGCTTTCTTT.

The CDR3 bases are TGTGCCTCCAGCAGGGATACAGGGTTCCCTTACGAGCAGTACTTC. The encoded protein is CASSRDTGFPYEQYF. This chain joins TRBV6-5 and TRBJ2-7; the D gene is possibly TRBD1 (6 bases). Looked up from germline, CDR1 is MNHEY and CDR2 is SVGAGI. The CDR3 is made up of 15 amino acids. V dropped 11 bases and J dropped 4 bases, with 24 bases sitting between them.

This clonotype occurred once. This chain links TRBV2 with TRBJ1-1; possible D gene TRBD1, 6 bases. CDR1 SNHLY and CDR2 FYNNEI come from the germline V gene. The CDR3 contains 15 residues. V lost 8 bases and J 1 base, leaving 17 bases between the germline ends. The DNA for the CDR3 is TGTGCCAGCTCGGGCAGGGGAGTATCGAACACTGAAGCTTTCTTT. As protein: CASSGRGVSNTEAFF.

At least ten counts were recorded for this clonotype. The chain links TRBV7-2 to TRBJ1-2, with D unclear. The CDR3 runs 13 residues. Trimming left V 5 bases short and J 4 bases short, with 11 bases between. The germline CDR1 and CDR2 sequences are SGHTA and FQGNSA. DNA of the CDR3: TGTGCCAGCAGCCTCGGGTTGAGCTATGGCTACACCTTC. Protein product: CASSLGLSYGYTF.

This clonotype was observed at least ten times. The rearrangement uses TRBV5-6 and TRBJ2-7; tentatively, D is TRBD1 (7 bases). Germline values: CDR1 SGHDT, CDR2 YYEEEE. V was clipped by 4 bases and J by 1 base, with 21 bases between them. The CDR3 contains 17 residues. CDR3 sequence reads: CASSLAWRGTESYEQYF. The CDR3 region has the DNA TGTGCCAGCAGCCTAGCCTGGAGGGGGACAGAGTCCTACGAGCAGTACTTC.

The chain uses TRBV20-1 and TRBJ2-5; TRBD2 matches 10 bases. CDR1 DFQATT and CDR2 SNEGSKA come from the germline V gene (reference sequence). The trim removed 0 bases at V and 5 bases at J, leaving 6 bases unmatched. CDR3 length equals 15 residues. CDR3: CSARDSEREGETQYF. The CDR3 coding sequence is TGCAGTGCTAGAGATAGCGAGCGGGAGGGGGAGACCCAGTACTTC.

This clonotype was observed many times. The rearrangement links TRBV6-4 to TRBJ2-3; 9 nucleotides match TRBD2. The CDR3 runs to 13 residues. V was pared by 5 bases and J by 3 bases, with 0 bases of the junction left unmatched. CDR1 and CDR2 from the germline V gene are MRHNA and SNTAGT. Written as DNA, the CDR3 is TGTGCCAGCAGTAGCGGGGGGACAGATACGCAGTATTTT. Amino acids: CASSSGGTDTQYF.

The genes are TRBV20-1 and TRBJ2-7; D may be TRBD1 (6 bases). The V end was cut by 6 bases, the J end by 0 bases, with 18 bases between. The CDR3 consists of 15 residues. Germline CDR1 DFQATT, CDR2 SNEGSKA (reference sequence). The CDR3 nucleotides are TGCAGTGCCGTTACCCCAGGGGACCTCTCCTACGAGCAGTACTTC. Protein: CSAVTPGDLSYEQYF.

The CDR3: CASSTNGLVPSTRTQYF. The CDR3 coding sequence is TGTGCCAGTAGCACCAATGGACTAGTCCCCTCTACGCGAACGCAGTATTTT. The V gene is TRBV9, the J gene TRBJ2-3; 7 bases fit TRBD2. Germline loops: CDR1 SGDLS, CDR2 YYNGEE. With 8 bases clipped from V and 9 bases from J, the junction kept 24 bases outside the gene matches. The CDR3 length is 17 residues.

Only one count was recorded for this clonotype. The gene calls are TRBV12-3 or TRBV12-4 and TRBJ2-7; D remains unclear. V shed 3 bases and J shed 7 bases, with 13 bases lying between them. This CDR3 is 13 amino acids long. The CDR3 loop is CASSFRALGEQYF. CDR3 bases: TGTGCCAGCAGTTTCCGGGCTTTGGGGGAGCAGTACTTC.

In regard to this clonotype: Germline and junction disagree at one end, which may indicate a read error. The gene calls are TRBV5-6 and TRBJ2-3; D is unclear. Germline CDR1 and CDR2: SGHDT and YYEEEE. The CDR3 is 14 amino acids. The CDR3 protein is CVSSLEPSTDTQYF. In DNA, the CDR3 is TGTGTCAGCAGCTTGGAACCAAGCACAGATACGCAGTATTTT.

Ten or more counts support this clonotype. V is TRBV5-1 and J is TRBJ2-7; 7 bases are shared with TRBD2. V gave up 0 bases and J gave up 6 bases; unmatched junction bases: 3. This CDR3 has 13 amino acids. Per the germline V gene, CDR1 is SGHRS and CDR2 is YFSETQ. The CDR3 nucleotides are TGCGCCAGCAGCTTGGCCTCGGGAGGCGAGCAGTACTTC. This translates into CASSLASGGEQYF. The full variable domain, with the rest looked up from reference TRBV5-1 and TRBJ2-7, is KAGVTQTPRYLIKTRGQQVTLSCSPISGHRSVSWYQQTPGQGLQFLFEYFSETQRNKGNFPGRFSGRQFSNSRSEMNVSTLELGDSALYLCASSLASGGEQYFGPGTRLTVT.

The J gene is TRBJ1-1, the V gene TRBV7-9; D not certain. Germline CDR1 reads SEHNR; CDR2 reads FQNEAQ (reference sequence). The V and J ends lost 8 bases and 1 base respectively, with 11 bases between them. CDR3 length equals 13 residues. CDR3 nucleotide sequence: TGTGCCAGCGGCCGTAACCAGAACACTGAAGCTTTCTTT. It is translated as CASGRNQNTEAFF. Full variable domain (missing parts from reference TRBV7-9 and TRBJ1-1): DTGVSQNPRHKITKRGQNVTFRCDPISEHNRLYWYRQTLGQGPEFLTYFQNEAQLEKSRLLSDRFSAERPKGSFSTLEIQRTEQGDSAMYLCASGRNQNTEAFFGQGTRLTVV.

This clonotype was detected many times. The CDR3 DNA sequence: TGCAGTGCTAGAGTTGACACTATTATACTGAGCTCTGGGGCCAACGTCCTGACTTTC. Translation: CSARVDTIILSSGANVLTF. The chain combines TRBV20-1 with TRBJ2-6; D ambiguous. CDR1 is DFQATT and CDR2 is SNEGSKA in the germline V gene (reference sequence). The germline V and J ends were trimmed by 1 base and 0 bases, with 19 bases remaining between them. The CDR3 has 19 residues.

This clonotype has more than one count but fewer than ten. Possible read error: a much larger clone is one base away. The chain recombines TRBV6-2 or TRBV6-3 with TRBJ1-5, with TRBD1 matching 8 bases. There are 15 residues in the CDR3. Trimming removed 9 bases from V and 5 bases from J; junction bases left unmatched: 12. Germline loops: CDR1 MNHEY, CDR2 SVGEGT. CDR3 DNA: TGTGCCAGTGGTCTCCGGGACAGGAGCGATCAGCCCCAGCATTTT. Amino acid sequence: CASGLRDRSDQPQHF.

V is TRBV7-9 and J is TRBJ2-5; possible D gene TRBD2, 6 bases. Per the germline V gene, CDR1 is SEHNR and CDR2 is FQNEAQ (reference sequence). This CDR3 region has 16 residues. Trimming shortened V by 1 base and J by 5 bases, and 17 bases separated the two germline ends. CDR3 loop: CASSLGPRGLRETQYF. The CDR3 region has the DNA TGTGCCAGCAGCTTAGGGCCGCGGGGCCTAAGGGAGACCCAGTACTTC.

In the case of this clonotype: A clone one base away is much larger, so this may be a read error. The CDR3 DNA reads as TGTGCCAGCTCGGGTGCCTCAAGCACAGATACGCAGTATTTT. It encodes CASSGASSTDTQYF. The genes are TRBV6-4 and TRBJ2-3; no reliable D call. V was cut by 8 bases and J by 0 bases, with 12 bases left in between. The CDR3 extends over 14 amino acids. CDR1 is MRHNA, CDR2 SNTAGT, per germline.

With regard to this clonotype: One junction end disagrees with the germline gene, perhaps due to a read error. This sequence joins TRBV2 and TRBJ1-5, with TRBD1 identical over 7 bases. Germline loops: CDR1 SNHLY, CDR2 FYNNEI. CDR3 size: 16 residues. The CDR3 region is CATSGRQGFGNQPQHF. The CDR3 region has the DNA TGTGCCACCAGTGGTCGACAGGGCTTCGGCAATCAGCCCCAGCATTTT.

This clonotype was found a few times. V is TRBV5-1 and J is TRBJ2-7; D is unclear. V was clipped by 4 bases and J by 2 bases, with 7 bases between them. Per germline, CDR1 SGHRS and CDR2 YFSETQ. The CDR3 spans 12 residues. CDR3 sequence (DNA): TGCGCCAGCAGCATTAGCCCCTACGAGCAGTACTTC. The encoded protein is CASSISPYEQYF.

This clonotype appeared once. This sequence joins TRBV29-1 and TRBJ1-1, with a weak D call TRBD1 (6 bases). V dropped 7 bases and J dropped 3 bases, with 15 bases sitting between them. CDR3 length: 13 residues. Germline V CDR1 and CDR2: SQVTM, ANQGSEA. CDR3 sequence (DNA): TGCAGCGGGGAGTGGGGGCGGGACACTGAAGCTTTCTTT. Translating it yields CSGEWGRDTEAFF.

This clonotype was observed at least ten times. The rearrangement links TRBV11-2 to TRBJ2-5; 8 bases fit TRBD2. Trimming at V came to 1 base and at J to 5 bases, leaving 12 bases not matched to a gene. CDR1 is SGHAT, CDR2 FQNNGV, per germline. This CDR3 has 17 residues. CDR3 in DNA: TGTGCCAGCAGCTTAGGACTAACGGGAGGGCCCTTGGAGACCCAGTACTTC. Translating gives CASSLGLTGGPLETQYF.

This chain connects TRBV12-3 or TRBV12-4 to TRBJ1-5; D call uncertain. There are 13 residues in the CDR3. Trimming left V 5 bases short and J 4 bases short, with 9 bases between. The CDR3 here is CASSARLNQPQHF. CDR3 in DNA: TGTGCCAGCAGTGCAAGGCTAAATCAGCCCCAGCATTTT.

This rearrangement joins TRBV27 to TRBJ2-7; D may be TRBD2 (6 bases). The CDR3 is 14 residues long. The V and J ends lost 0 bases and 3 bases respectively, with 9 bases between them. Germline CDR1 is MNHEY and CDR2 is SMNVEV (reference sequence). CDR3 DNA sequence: TGTGCCAGCAGTTTATCGCGGGGAAACTACGAGCAGTACTTC. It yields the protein CASSLSRGNYEQYF.

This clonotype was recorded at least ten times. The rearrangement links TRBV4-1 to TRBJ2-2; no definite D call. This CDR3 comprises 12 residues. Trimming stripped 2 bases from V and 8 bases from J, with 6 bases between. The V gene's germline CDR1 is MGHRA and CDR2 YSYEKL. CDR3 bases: TGCGCCAGCAGCCAATGGCCGGGGGAGCTGTTTTTT. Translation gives CASSQWPGELFF.

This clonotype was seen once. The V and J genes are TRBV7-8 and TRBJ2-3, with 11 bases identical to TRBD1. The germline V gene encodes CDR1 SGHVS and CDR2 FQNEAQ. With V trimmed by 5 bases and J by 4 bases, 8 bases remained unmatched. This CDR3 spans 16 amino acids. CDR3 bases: TGTGCCAGCAGCCGCCGGGACAGGGGGACGGCAGATACGCAGTATTTT. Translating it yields CASSRRDRGTADTQYF.

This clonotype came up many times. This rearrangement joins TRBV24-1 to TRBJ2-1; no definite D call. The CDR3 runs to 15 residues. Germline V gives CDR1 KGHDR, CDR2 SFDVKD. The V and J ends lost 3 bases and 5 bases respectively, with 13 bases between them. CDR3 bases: TGTGCCACCAGTGATGTGCGAGACCTCCACAATGAGCAGTTCTTC. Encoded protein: CATSDVRDLHNEQFF.

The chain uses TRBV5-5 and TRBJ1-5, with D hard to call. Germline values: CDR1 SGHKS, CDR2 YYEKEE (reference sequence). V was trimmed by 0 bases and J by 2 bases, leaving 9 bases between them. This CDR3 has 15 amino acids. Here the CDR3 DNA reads TGTGCCAGCAGCTTGGGGAGTAGTGGCAATCAGCCCCAGCATTTT. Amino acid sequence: CASSLGSSGNQPQHF.

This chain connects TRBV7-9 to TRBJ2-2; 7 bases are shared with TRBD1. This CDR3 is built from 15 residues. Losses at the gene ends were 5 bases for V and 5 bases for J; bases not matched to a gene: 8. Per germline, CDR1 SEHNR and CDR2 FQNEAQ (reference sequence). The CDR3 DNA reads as TGTGCCAGCAGCCGACGACAGGGAATTACCGGGGAGCTGTTTTTT. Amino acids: CASSRRQGITGELFF.